Given below is one T cell receptor beta chain in context. This entry comes from a study of patients and donors after allogeneic stem cell transplantation. Germline CDR1 DFQATT, CDR2 SNEGSKA (reference sequence). The trim removed 6 bases at V and 3 bases at J, leaving 4 bases unmatched. The CDR3 runs to 13 residues. TCRdb reprocessed the RT-PCR reads with MiXCR, giving one entry per CDR3 protein. This sample carries about a million distinct CDR3 sequences, roughly 18% of them seen once, and the ten largest clones take 6%. The TCR originated in a human donor who was either an allogeneic HSCT recipient or a stem cell or donor lymphocyte infusion donor (not recorded which). It is not recorded whose cells these are; they may come from a transplant donor. The chain links TRBV20-1 to TRBJ1-5; 8 bases fit TRBD1. What was sequenced was blood, either unsorted or a sorted T cell fraction (not recorded which). The CDR3 sequence is CSAAGGNNQPQHF. CDR3 bases: TGCAGTGCAGCAGGGGGCAACAATCAGCCCCAGCATTTT.